These 11 T cell receptor beta chains were all obtained from the same sample, sequenced in a study of early T cells in non-severe SARS-CoV-2 infection. TCRdb redid the calling of the 5' RACE reads with MiXCR, one entry per CDR3 protein. Here the sample spans about 110,000 distinct CDR3 sequences, roughly an eighth being singletons. The sequenced sample was whole blood. These receptors originate from an adult who was a healthcare worker with PCR-confirmed SARS-CoV-2 infection or an uninfected control (not recorded which).

This clonotype turned up a few times. This rearrangement joins TRBV4-2 to TRBJ1-6, with a possible D match to TRBD1 (6 bases). The germline CDR1 and CDR2 sequences are LGHNA and YNFKEQ. The CDR3 covers 18 residues. Trimming shortened V by 0 bases and J by 2 bases, and 14 bases separated the two germline ends. Written as DNA, the CDR3 is TGTGCCAGCAGCCAAGAGTCGCAGGGGTGGACCTATAATTCACCCCTCCACTTT. Residues: CASSQESQGWTYNSPLHF.

The genes are TRBV12-3 or TRBV12-4 and TRBJ1-1; D remains unclear. CDR3 length: 14 amino acids. The germline V and J ends were trimmed by 1 base and 1 base, with 7 bases remaining between them. Written as DNA, the CDR3 is TGTGCCAGCAGTTTAGTGGCAGGGAACACTGAAGCTTTCTTT. It codes for CASSLVAGNTEAFF.

This clonotype showed up many times. This chain connects TRBV20-1 to TRBJ2-5; D unresolved. The CDR3 runs to 14 residues. V lost 0 bases and J 2 bases, leaving 10 bases between the germline ends. Germline V lookup: CDR1 DFQATT, CDR2 SNEGSKA (reference sequence). The CDR3 spells CSARDPQVQETQYF. DNA of the CDR3: TGCAGTGCTAGAGATCCCCAGGTGCAAGAGACCCAGTACTTC.

A few counts support this clonotype. The gene calls are TRBV23-1 and TRBJ2-3; 7 bases fit TRBD1. TRBV23-1 qualifies as an ORF whose function is uncertain. After removal of 2 bases from V and 2 bases from J, the junction contained 7 bases not matched to a gene. The CDR3 loop spans 16 amino acids. The DNA for the CDR3 is TGCGCCAGCAGTCAAACCTTAGACAGGGACACAGATACGCAGTATTTT. Translation gives CASSQTLDRDTDTQYF.

The V gene is TRBV12-3 or TRBV12-4, the J gene TRBJ1-4; D is possibly TRBD1 (5 bases). There are 16 residues in the CDR3. V lost 3 bases, J lost 1 base, and 12 bases lay in between. Here the CDR3 reads CASSFGQGVTNEKLFF. The CDR3 bases are TGTGCCAGCAGTTTTGGGCAGGGAGTAACTAATGAAAAACTGTTTTTT.

This clonotype appeared a few times. The chain carries TRBV5-1 and TRBJ2-3; the D is unclear. The CDR3 sequence is 18 residues long. Trimming cost V 3 bases and J 0 bases, with 20 bases left between them. From germline, CDR1 is SGHRS and CDR2 YFSETQ. CDR3 sequence reads: CASSSQDGIGFSTDTQYF. The CDR3 DNA reads TGCGCCAGCAGCTCCCAGGACGGAATCGGCTTTAGCACAGATACGCAGTATTTT. Full variable domain (outside the CDR3, taken from reference TRBV5-1 and TRBJ2-3): KAGVTQTPRYLIKTRGQQVTLSCSPISGHRSVSWYQQTPGQGLQFLFEYFSETQRNKGNFPGRFSGRQFSNSRSEMNVSTLELGDSALYLCASSSQDGIGFSTDTQYFGPGTRLTVL.

This clonotype was seen only a few times. V gene TRBV6-6 combines with J gene TRBJ1-6; D is uncertain. Germline V gives CDR1 MNHNY, CDR2 SVGAGI (reference sequence). This CDR3 region has 14 residues. Deletions cut 4 bases from V and 7 bases from J, with 11 bases between. The CDR3 DNA is TGTGCCAGCAGTTTAGAACGAATAAATTCACCCCTCCACTTT. Amino acid sequence: CASSLERINSPLHF.

The gene calls are TRBV7-9 and TRBJ1-1, with 8 bases lining up with TRBD1. The CDR3 has 13 amino acids. CDR1 SEHNR and CDR2 FQNEAQ come from the germline V gene (reference sequence). Trimming at V came to 5 bases and at J to 5 bases, leaving 4 bases not matched to a gene. In DNA, the CDR3 is TGTGCCAGCAGCCAAGACAGGGGTACTGAAGCTTTCTTT. Amino acid sequence: CASSQDRGTEAFF.

The rearrangement links TRBV5-6 to TRBJ2-3; D not certain. The V gene lost 0 bases and the J gene lost 2 bases, with 13 bases spanning the gap. Germline CDR1 SGHDT, CDR2 YYEEEE. This CDR3 comprises 16 residues. The CDR3 DNA sequence: TGTGCCAGCAGCTTGGAACTACTAAGGACCACAGATACGCAGTATTTT. Encoded protein: CASSLELLRTTDTQYF. Full variable domain (missing parts from reference TRBV5-6 and TRBJ2-3): DAGVTQSPTHLIKTRGQQVTLRCSPKSGHDTVSWYQQALGQGPQFIFQYYEEEERQRGNFPDRFSGHQFPNYSSELNVNALLLGDSALYLCASSLELLRTTDTQYFGPGTRLTVL.

This clonotype was picked up a small number of times. This chain connects TRBV5-4 to TRBJ1-2; weak D call: TRBD1 (6 bases). CDR1 SGHNT and CDR2 YYREEE come from the germline V gene (reference sequence). This CDR3 comprises 14 residues. V was cut by 2 bases and J by 0 bases, with 8 bases left in between. CDR3 nucleotide sequence: TGTGCCAGCAGCTTCGGACAGCCTAACTATGGCTACACCTTC. Translated, it gives CASSFGQPNYGYTF.

The rearrangement joins TRBV20-1 to TRBJ1-6, with 7 bases fitting TRBD1. Trimming took 0 bases from V and 10 from J; bases not matched to a gene: 9. This CDR3 contains 15 residues. Germline CDR1 and CDR2: DFQATT and SNEGSKA (reference sequence). The CDR3 protein is CSARDHPGGGSPLHF. Here the CDR3 DNA reads TGCAGTGCTAGAGATCACCCAGGGGGTGGATCACCCCTCCACTTT.